These 25 T cell receptor beta chains came from one sample sequenced in a study of blood T cells in healthy people across ages. Through a sample-barcoded 5' primer and a J-beta primer mix, a second PCR was run for roughly 7 to 11 cycles. TCRdb redid the calling of the 5' RACE reads with MiXCR, one entry per CDR3 protein. The sample has hundreds of thousands of distinct CDR3 sequences; around 48% are singletons. The sample was blood. These receptor sequences come from a woman aged 55 to 70 in good health.

The rearrangement links TRBV21-1 to TRBJ2-2; the D call of TRBD1 is as the table states it, not checked on the DNA. TRBV21-1 represents a pseudogene. The CDR3 is 17 amino acids. CDR3 loop: CASSKVPGTGDTGELFF. In DNA form, the CDR3 reads TGTGCCAGCAGCAAGGTCCCCGGGACAGGGGACACCGGGGAGCTGTTTTTT.

The chain couples TRBV30 to TRBJ1-1; weak D call: TRBD1 (5 bases). The CDR3 covers 13 residues. V was pared by 3 bases and J by 3 bases, with 11 bases between. From germline, CDR1 is GTSNPN and CDR2 SVGIG (reference sequence). Written as DNA, the CDR3 is TGTGCCTGGAGGGGCAGGGTGGACACTGAAGCTTTCTTT. Translating it yields CAWRGRVDTEAFF.

This clonotype was seen many times. The gene calls are TRBV28 and TRBJ2-5, with D possibly matching TRBD2 (5 bases). The CDR3 is 16 amino acids. Germline V lookup: CDR1 MDHEN, CDR2 SYDVKM. Between the trimmed V and J ends, which lost 6 bases and 9 bases, there was a span of 26 bases. The CDR3: CASRQFGRRVPGAQYF. Here the CDR3 DNA reads TGTGCCAGCAGACAATTTGGACGGCGGGTCCCCGGAGCCCAGTACTTC.

V usage is TRBV6-5 and J usage is TRBJ2-3; D remains ambiguous. Germline V gene data show CDR1 as MNHEY and CDR2 as SVGAGI. V was clipped by 4 bases and J by 8 bases, with 4 bases between them. The CDR3 spans 10 residues. In DNA, the CDR3 is TGTGCCAGCAGTTGGCCTACGCAGTATTTT. It is translated as CASSWPTQYF.

The J gene is TRBJ1-4, the V gene TRBV20-1; D remains unclear. From germline, CDR1 is DFQATT and CDR2 SNEGSKA (reference sequence). V shed 5 bases and J shed 4 bases, with 11 bases lying between them. The CDR3 has 13 residues. The CDR3 protein is CSAFSWDNEKLFF. As DNA, the CDR3 is TGCAGTGCTTTCAGCTGGGATAATGAAAAACTGTTTTTT.

This clonotype turned up a few times. This chain joins TRBV15 and TRBJ2-4; TRBD2 is a possible D gene (7 bases). V was pared by 8 bases and J by 3 bases, with 17 bases between. The CDR3 is 15 residues long. CDR1 and CDR2 (germline): LNHNV, YYDKDF (reference sequence). CDR3 sequence (DNA): TGTGCCACCCTACGCAGGGGAGGGGGCAAAAACATTCAGTACTTC. This sequence encodes CATLRRGGGKNIQYF.

This clonotype was seen only a few times. This rearrangement joins TRBV7-9 to TRBJ2-7; tentative D call: TRBD1 (6 bases). Germline values: CDR1 SEHNR, CDR2 FQNEAQ (reference sequence). The CDR3 runs 15 residues. V dropped 3 bases and J dropped 6 bases, with 18 bases sitting between them. The DNA of the CDR3 is TGTGCCAGCAGCTTTTCAGGGGATGGGCCCTCCGAGCAGTACTTC. It codes for CASSFSGDGPSEQYF.

This chain links TRBV20-1 with TRBJ2-1; 11 nucleotides match TRBD2. Germline V CDR1 and CDR2: DFQATT, SNEGSKA (reference sequence). The CDR3 consists of 15 residues. The V segment lost 4 bases and the J segment 8 bases; nucleotides outside the gene matches: 10. The CDR3 spells CSATETSGRADEQFF. The CDR3 bases are TGCAGTGCTACCGAAACTAGCGGGAGAGCCGATGAGCAGTTCTTC.

This clonotype has more than one count but fewer than ten. This sequence joins TRBV7-2 and TRBJ1-1, with 8 bases aligning to TRBD1. V was pared by 5 bases and J by 9 bases, with 11 bases of the junction left unmatched. This CDR3 comprises 14 residues. CDR1 and CDR2 (germline): SGHTA, FQGNSA. The DNA of the CDR3 is TGTGCCAGCAGCCCCTATCAGGGGGCGCGCAAAGCTTTCTTT. Protein: CASSPYQGARKAFF.

This clonotype was seen a handful of times. CDR3 in amino acids: CATSDPRQGGYEQYF. The CDR3 DNA reads TGTGCCACCAGTGACCCTCGACAGGGAGGCTACGAGCAGTACTTC. The V gene is TRBV24-1, the J gene TRBJ2-7; TRBD1 is a possible D gene (7 bases). This CDR3 comprises 15 residues. Germline V gene data show CDR1 as KGHDR and CDR2 as SFDVKD. With 4 bases removed from V and 3 bases from J, the gap between germline ends came to 15 bases.

This clonotype is a singleton in its sample. The CDR3 DNA follows: TGTGCCAGCAGTTTATGGGTCGCAGGGACGACTGGAAACACCATATATTTT. Residues: CASSLWVAGTTGNTIYF. This chain links TRBV28 with TRBJ1-3; D possibly corresponds to TRBD1 (5 bases). Trimming removed 0 bases at V and 2 bases at J, with 14 bases between. There are 17 residues in the CDR3. The germline CDR1 and CDR2 sequences are MDHEN and SYDVKM.

The genes are TRBV30 and TRBJ2-6; weak D call: TRBD1 (6 bases). CDR1 GTSNPN and CDR2 SVGIG come from the germline V gene (reference sequence). V lost 3 bases and J 0 bases, leaving 12 bases between the germline ends. CDR3 length: 16 amino acids. As DNA, the CDR3 is TGTGCCTGGAGGGACAGACAGTTCTCTGGGGCCAACGTCCTGACTTTC. Translated: CAWRDRQFSGANVLTF. The variable domain in full, with the rest retrieved from reference TRBV30 and TRBJ2-6, is SQTIHQWPATLVQPVGSPLSLECTVEGTSNPNLYWYRQAAGRGLQLLFYSVGIGQISSEVPQNLSASRPQDRQFILSSKKLLLSDSGFYLCAWRDRQFSGANVLTFGAGSRLTVL.

About this clonotype itself: A much larger clone differs by one base, so this may be a read error. This chain uses TRBV20-1 with TRBJ1-2; the D is unclear. Between the trimmed V and J ends, which lost 3 bases and 4 bases, there was a span of 12 bases. Germline CDR1 DFQATT, CDR2 SNEGSKA (reference sequence). The length of the CDR3 is 13 residues. This CDR3 is CSARARELYGYTF. The CDR3 DNA sequence: TGCAGTGCTAGGGCCCGGGAGCTCTATGGCTACACCTTC.

The chain is built from TRBV10-3 and TRBJ2-3, with unresolved D. CDR1 ENHRY and CDR2 SYGVKD come from the germline V gene. The CDR3 extends over 16 amino acids. Trimming removed 3 bases at V and 0 bases at J, with 13 bases between. The CDR3 DNA reads TGTGCCATCAGTGATCAAGGGCGGTCTAGCACAGATACGCAGTATTTT. Its protein is CAISDQGRSSTDTQYF.

The chain carries TRBV7-9 and TRBJ2-5; D not resolved. The V and J ends lost 5 bases and 4 bases respectively, with 17 bases between them. The germline V gene has CDR1 SEHNR and CDR2 FQNEAQ (reference sequence). The length of the CDR3 is 15 residues. The CDR3, as DNA: TGTGCCAGCAGCAAACCGGGCCCTCTTGTAGAGACCCAGTACTTC. Amino acid sequence: CASSKPGPLVETQYF. Using reference TRBV7-9 and TRBJ2-5 for the parts outside the CDR3, the full variable domain is DTGVSQNPRHKITKRGQNVTFRCDPISEHNRLYWYRQTLGQGPEFLTYFQNEAQLEKSRLLSDRFSAERPKGSFSTLEIQRTEQGDSAMYLCASSKPGPLVETQYFGPGTRLLVL.

The CDR3 spells CATSDKRGSSYNEQFF. In nucleotides, the CDR3 is TGTGCCACCAGTGATAAGCGGGGTAGCTCCTACAATGAGCAGTTCTTC. The V and J genes are TRBV24-1 and TRBJ2-1; 7 bases line up with TRBD2. The germline gives CDR1 KGHDR, CDR2 SFDVKD. The CDR3 length is 16 residues. The V gene end was trimmed by 3 bases and the J gene end by 0 bases; junction bases not matched to a gene: 4.

J is TRBJ2-1 and V is TRBV12-3 or TRBV12-4; 15 nucleotides agree with TRBD2. This CDR3 has 17 amino acids. With V trimmed by 5 bases and J by 9 bases, 11 bases remained unmatched. CDR3 DNA: TGTGCCAGCAGTGCACACCCGGGACTAGCGGGAGGAGGTGAGCAGTTCTTC. It is translated as CASSAHPGLAGGGEQFF.

This clonotype was found many times. A read error may account for a junction end that differs from germline. The CDR3 nucleotides are TGTGCCAGCAGCTTGGCGTACAATGAGCAGTTCTTC. Translated, it gives CASSLAYNEQFF. The chain recombines TRBV5-1 with TRBJ2-1, with no clear D. The CDR3 runs 12 residues. Germline V gene data show CDR1 as SGHRS and CDR2 as YFSETQ.

The chain employs TRBV7-2 and TRBJ2-4; 15 bases are a match to TRBD2. The junction had 13 bases not matched to a gene; V was cut back by 3 bases and J by 13 bases. Germline V gene sequence: CDR1 SGHTA, CDR2 FQGNSA. This CDR3 has 17 amino acids. The CDR3 reads CASSFIPGLAGGSEQYF. CDR3 DNA: TGTGCCAGCAGCTTCATACCCGGACTAGCGGGAGGGAGTGAGCAGTACTTC.

The rearrangement uses TRBV15 and TRBJ2-1; no definite D call. V lost 8 bases, J lost 0 bases, and 14 bases lay in between. The CDR3 sequence is 15 residues long. CDR1 and CDR2 (germline): LNHNV, YYDKDF (reference sequence). Written as DNA, the CDR3 is TGTGCCACCGCTGCCAGATCGAGCTCCTACAATGAGCAGTTCTTC. Its protein is CATAARSSSYNEQFF.

This clonotype was detected a few times. The J gene is TRBJ1-1, the V gene TRBV4-2; D unresolved. V was pared by 0 bases and J by 0 bases, with 17 bases between. The CDR3 loop spans 18 amino acids. The V gene's germline CDR1 is LGHNA and CDR2 YNFKEQ. The CDR3 loop reads CASSQDLMGWGMNTEAFF. CDR3 nucleotide sequence: TGTGCCAGCAGCCAAGATCTTATGGGGTGGGGAATGAACACTGAAGCTTTCTTT.

The chain has TRBV25-1 and TRBJ1-5; tentatively, D is TRBD1 (5 bases). Trimming stripped 2 bases from V and 3 bases from J, with 8 bases between. In germline, CDR1 is MGHDK, CDR2 SYGVNS. This CDR3 spans 14 amino acids. For the CDR3, the DNA is TGTGCCAGCAGTGAACAGGGTTTCAATCAGCCCCAGCATTTT. As protein: CASSEQGFNQPQHF.

Comment on this clonotype: Sequence at one end of the junction differs from germline and may be a read error. The CDR3 DNA reads as TGTGCAAGCAACCCCATGACTAGCGGGAGAGGGTCCCAAGAGACCCAGTACTTC. Its protein is CASNPMTSGRGSQETQYF. The chain has TRBV6-1 and TRBJ2-5; 12 positions match TRBD2. Germline CDR1 MNHNS, CDR2 SASEGT. CDR3 length equals 18 residues.

The chain joins TRBV4-3 to TRBJ2-1, with TRBD2 identical over 14 bases. Germline CDR1 is LGHNA and CDR2 is YSLEER. The CDR3 is 17 amino acids. The V gene end was trimmed by 4 bases and the J gene end by 4 bases; junction bases not matched to a gene: 6. The CDR3 bases are TGCGCCAGCAGCCCCCGACTAGCGGGAGGGTTGTACAATGAGCAGTTCTTC. Its translation is CASSPRLAGGLYNEQFF.

This clonotype has ten or more counts. The rearrangement joins TRBV29-1 to TRBJ2-3; D possibly uses TRBD1 or TRBD2 (5 bases each). V dropped 6 bases and J dropped 0 bases, with 16 bases sitting between them. Germline CDR1 SQVTM, CDR2 ANQGSEA. The CDR3 consists of 15 residues. For the CDR3, the DNA is TGCAGCGTAGGTCGAGGGGAGTCTAGCACAGATACGCAGTATTTT. It yields the protein CSVGRGESSTDTQYF.